This T cell receptor beta chain was observed in a study of graft-versus-host responses after intestinal transplantation (TCRdb year 2021). Regarding the study in general: Recipients received multivisceral, liver-intestinal, or isolated intestinal transplants. Bulk TCR-beta CDR3 sequencing was used to track graft-versus-host and host-versus-graft alloreactive T cell clones in the graft, circulation and bone marrow after intestinal transplantation. To identify alloreactive clones, pre-transplant mixed lymphocyte reaction products were sequenced and then compared with unstimulated pre-transplant donor and recipient T cells. Every recipient was given anti-thymocyte globulin induction, then maintenance tacrolimus and steroids for approximately 3 years. Rather than being sequenced by the commercial service, samples from a few later patients were sequenced in-house on an Illumina MiSeq and processed with MiXCR. The cohort enrolled around 25 intestinal transplant recipients including one retransplant, and a few patients lacking pretransplant specimens were excluded. A peak of at least 4% donor T cells among recipient peripheral blood mononuclear cells was the definition used for donor T cell macrochimerism. Broad study findings and their caveats: Early after transplant, peak levels of circulating GvH clones were found to be associated with declines in HvG clones. The conclusions were limited by the relatively low number and heterogeneity of the intestinal transplant patients. In the allografts of patients with donor T cell macrochimerism, GvH to HvG T cell clonal ratios were high. GvH clones were detected in recipient bone marrow, and some appeared earlier in ileal mucosa or blood, consistent with an intestinal mucosal origin.

The library was built by means of the immunoSEQ multiplex PCR assay. In most patients, genomic DNA was isolated using the Qiagen DNeasy Blood and Tissue Kit and sent frozen to Adaptive Biotechnologies for TCR sequencing. Adaptive Biotechnologies carried out high-throughput TCR-beta CDR3 sequencing of genomic DNA for most patients. As for how the authors treated the data: TCR sequencing data were retrieved from Adaptive's ImmunoSEQ software for about 17 patients, whereas a few other patients were processed with MiXCR and VDJtools. CD4 versus CD8 sorting errors were corrected by removing sequences found in both subsets at a frequency ratio below 5:1. CDR3 nucleotide sequences shared between donor and recipient were removed because their origin could not be assigned. At least 2-fold expansion over unstimulated cells and a minimum CFSE-low frequency of 0.002% (template counts) or 0.001% (read counts) were required for clones to be classified as alloreactive. Clones were considered mappable if detected in sequenced pre-transplant spleen, lymph node, or MLR CFSE-low populations of the donor or recipient. Cumulative frequency of alloreactive clones was calculated as a percentage of all sequences weighted by copy number. The table was pulled from immuneACCESS by TCRdb, which kept in-frame rearrangements only. Such tables lose some clones; where checked, under half of the loss comes from unresolved V genes, and the rest has no known cause. Clone size and the V and J calls come from that table; the DNA yielded D and trimming. The sample profile shows 80,000 to 100,000 clones; around nine tenths of them were found once. The ten largest clones represent over 0.15% of the sample.

CDR1 GTSNPN and CDR2 SVGIG are derived from the germline V gene (reference sequence). V loses 8 bases at its end and J loses 7 bases; junction bases beyond the gene matches: 11. The CDR3 numbers 12 residues from cysteine through phenylalanine. Only CDR3 DNA is held: 36 bases, read in frame from base 1. Notes on this clone: No antigen is known for it. Per-base quality was not reported, and no clone a single base away is much larger than it.

This specimen's time point label, per the study, means: cells obtained before transplantation from donor or recipient. CD3+CD4+ and CD3+CD8+ populations were FACS-sorted from unstimulated pre-transplant donor and recipient cells taken from spleen or lymph nodes. This sample comprised unstimulated CD4+ T cells sorted from spleen or lymph node cells, obtained before intestinal transplant. The sequence is built from TRBV30 and TRBJ2-7; a stretch of 7 junction bases matches TRBD1. This clonotype originated in a human donor who received an intestinal transplant. The DNA reads TGTGCCGGGACAGTTGGAACGAGGGAGCAGTACTTC. This encodes CAGTVGTREQYF.